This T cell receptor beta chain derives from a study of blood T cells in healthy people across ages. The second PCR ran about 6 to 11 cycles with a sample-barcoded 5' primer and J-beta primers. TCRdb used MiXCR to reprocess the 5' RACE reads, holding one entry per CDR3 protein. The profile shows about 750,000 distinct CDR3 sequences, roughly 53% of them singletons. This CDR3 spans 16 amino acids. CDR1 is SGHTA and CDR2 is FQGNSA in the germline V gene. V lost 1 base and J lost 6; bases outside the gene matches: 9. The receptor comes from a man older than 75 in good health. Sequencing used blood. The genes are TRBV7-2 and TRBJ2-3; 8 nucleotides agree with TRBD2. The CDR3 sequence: CASSLVPAGARDTQYF. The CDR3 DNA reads TGTGCCAGCAGCTTAGTCCCAGCGGGAGCGAGGGATACGCAGTATTTT.